This passage covers 18 T cell receptor beta chains from one sample sequenced in a study of beta chain features in type 1 diabetes. No antigen is known for these receptors. All of the isolated RNA was reverse transcribed, so expressed TCRB transcripts were sequenced. Libraries were prepared by immunoSEQ multiplex PCR; TCRdb keeps only in-frame clonotypes and omits some of them. The repertoire has a few hundred thousand clones, around 21% of them found once; the top ten carry about 0.028%. Study-wide points: Among patients with Type 1 diabetes, TCRB CDR3s were moderately but significantly shorter in every one of the four CD4+ subsets.

Sequenced input: naive CD4+ T cells from blood. These receptor sequences come from a woman between 40 and 50 years old with type 1 diabetes.

This clone was seen a few times. J is TRBJ2-1 and V is TRBV6-4; a possible D gene is TRBD2 (6 bases). CDR3 length equals 15 residues. V was shortened by 5 bases and J by 3 bases, with 14 bases between the two germline ends. Germline-derived CDR1 and CDR2 are MRHNA and SNTAGT. The CDR3 protein is CASSPRWGGYNEQFF. DNA of the CDR3: TGTGCCAGCAGTCCTCGGTGGGGAGGCTACAATGAGCAGTTCTTC.

This clone was found a few times. The chain couples TRBV6-5 to TRBJ1-1; 9 nucleotides agree with TRBD1. The CDR3 has 13 residues. The germline V gene has CDR1 MNHEY and CDR2 SVGAGI. Unmatched junction bases numbered 5, after V lost 7 bases and J lost 5 bases. CDR3 sequence reads: CASTGTGTTEAFF. For the CDR3, the DNA is TGTGCCAGCACCGGGACAGGGACGACTGAAGCTTTCTTT.

The gene calls are TRBV27 and TRBJ2-1, with D possibly TRBD1 on 6 matching bases. From germline, CDR1 is MNHEY and CDR2 SMNVEV (reference sequence). Trimming took 3 bases from V and 0 from J, leaving 9 bases between them. This CDR3 region has 15 residues. CDR3 in DNA: TGTGCCAGCAGTTTTGGGGGCGGCTCCTACAATGAGCAGTTCTTC. Protein product: CASSFGGGSYNEQFF.

The chain is built from TRBV9 and TRBJ1-6; 7 bases line up with TRBD1. V lost 4 bases, J lost 8 bases, and 6 bases stayed unmatched. The length of the CDR3 is 14 residues. Germline values: CDR1 SGDLS, CDR2 YYNGEE. The CDR3 nucleotides are TGTGCCAGCAGCTACCGGGACAGAGATTCACCCCTCCACTTT. It translates to CASSYRDRDSPLHF. Full variable domain (outside the CDR3, taken from reference TRBV9 and TRBJ1-6): DSGVTQTPKHLITATGQRVTLRCSPRSGDLSVYWYQQSLDQGLQFLIQYYNGEERAKGNILERFSAQQFPDLHSELNLSSLELGDSALYFCASSYRDRDSPLHFGNGTRLTVT.

This clone has just a few counts. The chain has TRBV9 and TRBJ2-7; TRBD2 might be the D (5 bases). V was shortened by 4 bases and J by 6 bases, with 20 bases between the two germline ends. CDR3 length equals 15 residues. Per germline, CDR1 SGDLS and CDR2 YYNGEE. The CDR3 bases are TGTGCCAGCAGCTCAGACCCCCTAGCACCGGGCGAGCAGTACTTC. Translated, it gives CASSSDPLAPGEQYF.

The chain has TRBV7-2 and TRBJ2-1; 8 bases are a match to TRBD2. The germline V gene encodes CDR1 SGHTA and CDR2 FQGNSA. CDR3 length: 17 amino acids. V lost 6 bases and J lost 4; bases outside the gene matches: 14. DNA for the CDR3: TGTGCCAGCAGACAACACACCCTAGCGGGTGTATACAATGAGCAGTTCTTC. It encodes CASRQHTLAGVYNEQFF.

The CDR3, as DNA: TGTGCCAGCAGCCTACAGGGGCTGGAAGCTTTCTTT. As protein: CASSLQGLEAFF. This chain connects TRBV7-9 to TRBJ1-1; 7 positions match TRBD1. V shed 5 bases and J 8 bases; nucleotides not matched to a gene: 5. Germline assignment: CDR1 SEHNR and CDR2 FQNEAQ (reference sequence). This CDR3 comprises 12 residues.

This clone came up a few times. This chain connects TRBV5-1 to TRBJ2-3, with D possibly matching TRBD2 (6 bases). Trimming cost V 4 bases and J 3 bases, with 18 bases left between them. The length of the CDR3 is 16 residues. Per the germline V gene, CDR1 is SGHRS and CDR2 is YFSETQ. The CDR3 spells CASSREGRGETDTQYF. The CDR3 DNA reads as TGCGCCAGCAGCCGAGAGGGGCGGGGAGAAACAGATACGCAGTATTTT.

The genes are TRBV29-1 and TRBJ1-1, with unresolved D. Trimming cost V 5 bases and J 4 bases, with 14 bases left between them. Germline V CDR1 and CDR2: SQVTM, ANQGSEA. CDR3 length: 13 residues. The CDR3 loop reads CSVYPYYPTEAFF. For the CDR3, the DNA is TGCAGCGTTTACCCTTACTACCCCACTGAAGCTTTCTTT. The full variable domain, with the rest looked up from reference TRBV29-1 and TRBJ1-1, is SAVISQKPSRDICQRGTSLTIQCQVDSQVTMMFWYRQQPGQSLTLIATANQGSEATYESGFVIDKFPISRPNLTFSTLTVSNMSPEDSSIYLCSVYPYYPTEAFFGQGTRLTVV.

The rearrangement joins TRBV4-2 to TRBJ1-1; 8 bases line up with TRBD1. The CDR3 has 17 amino acids. Germline V lookup: CDR1 LGHNA, CDR2 YNFKEQ. Trimming cost V 4 bases and J 1 base; bases outside gene matches: 11. This CDR3 is CASSPTPGQDSNTEAFF. CDR3 sequence (DNA): TGTGCCAGCAGCCCCACCCCGGGACAGGATTCGAACACTGAAGCTTTCTTT.

The genes are TRBV29-1 and TRBJ2-3; the match to TRBD1 covers 7 bases. The CDR3 has 14 amino acids. The germline V gene has CDR1 SQVTM and CDR2 ANQGSEA. J was trimmed by 6 bases and V by 4 bases; bases with no gene match: 10. In nucleotides, the CDR3 is TGCAGCGTTGGTATAGGGGGCGATGGGGATACGCAGTATTTT. Translated: CSVGIGGDGDTQYF.

This clone was seen a few times. The gene calls are TRBV18 and TRBJ1-5; tentatively, D is TRBD1 (6 bases). Germline CDR1 KGHSH, CDR2 LQKENI. V was trimmed by 4 bases and J by 2 bases, leaving 9 bases between them. This CDR3 has 14 residues. Here the CDR3 reads CASSRGPGNQPQHF. The CDR3 bases are TGTGCCAGCTCACGGGGGCCAGGCAATCAGCCCCAGCATTTT.

This clone appeared a few times. The chain links TRBV4-3 to TRBJ2-3, with a weak D call TRBD2 (5 bases). This CDR3 has 16 residues. Trimming left V 4 bases short and J 2 bases short, with 16 bases between. Germline CDR1 is LGHNA and CDR2 is YSLEER. CDR3 coding DNA: TGCGCCAGCAGCCCAATGGGGAGCGGAACCACAGATACGCAGTATTTT. Residues: CASSPMGSGTTDTQYF.

In its sample, this clone was seen a few times. The chain carries TRBV7-9 and TRBJ1-1; a possible D gene is TRBD1 (6 bases). V shed 5 bases and J shed 2 bases, with 9 bases lying between them. The CDR3 totals 13 residues. In germline, CDR1 is SEHNR, CDR2 FQNEAQ (reference sequence). The CDR3 loop reads CASSRDTNTEAFF. The CDR3, as DNA: TGTGCCAGCAGCCGGGACACTAACACTGAAGCTTTCTTT.

This clone was seen a few times. This chain connects TRBV4-1 to TRBJ2-3; 9 nucleotides line up with TRBD1. Germline CDR1 reads MGHRA; CDR2 reads YSYEKL. V gave up 2 bases and J gave up 1 base; unmatched junction bases: 10. The CDR3 runs to 18 residues. The DNA of the CDR3 is TGCGCCAGCAGCCAACAAGCCGGGACAGGGCCCGGCACAGATACGCAGTATTTT. This encodes CASSQQAGTGPGTDTQYF.

The chain recombines TRBV19 with TRBJ2-5, with 7 positions matching TRBD1. Germline loops: CDR1 LNHDA, CDR2 SQIVND (reference sequence). Losses at the gene ends were 3 bases for V and 4 bases for J; bases not matched to a gene: 8. The CDR3 has 15 amino acids. The CDR3, as DNA: TGTGCCAGTAGTATCGTAGGGGGCGTCGTAGAGACCCAGTACTTC. Protein: CASSIVGGVVETQYF.

The J gene is TRBJ2-6, the V gene TRBV7-6; D may be TRBD2 (5 bases). Looked up from germline, CDR1 is SGHVS and CDR2 is FNYEAQ. This CDR3 spans 16 amino acids. V dropped 5 bases and J dropped 3 bases, with 14 bases sitting between them. The CDR3 DNA sequence: TGTGCCAGCAGCCCATCTGCCGGGGATGGGGCCAACGTCCTGACTTTC. Amino acids: CASSPSAGDGANVLTF.

The gene calls are TRBV7-9 and TRBJ2-2, with TRBD2 as a possible D gene (6 bases). The germline V and J ends were trimmed by 4 bases and 2 bases, with 8 bases remaining between them. Germline values: CDR1 SEHNR, CDR2 FQNEAQ (reference sequence). This CDR3 has 14 amino acids. The CDR3 protein is CASSWDSNTGELFF. CDR3 nucleotide sequence: TGTGCCAGCAGCTGGGACTCCAACACCGGGGAGCTGTTTTTT.